These T cell receptor beta chains were read from a single sample in a study of T cell repertoires in cytomegalovirus infection. MiXCR, run by TCRdb on the reads, gives a single entry per CDR3 protein. The table shows under 450,000 distinct CDR3 sequences, with about 35% occurring only once. Their specific antigens are unknown. Sequencing used cultured PBMCs, obtained from culture after CMV antigen stimulation. The source of these receptors is a human donor in good health (CMV status not recorded). Some clones in this sample may be carry-over from other donors' samples. The CDR3 runs from the conserved cysteine through the conserved F or W. The D gene is left open where the match is weak. The size entry is marked missing in some rows and otherwise reads once, few, many or a size class.

CDR3 protein: CATSLARGSGEKLFF
CDR3 DNA: TGTGCCACCAGCCTTGCCAGGGGGTCTGGAGAAAAACTGTTTTTT
D gene: TRBD1
V gene: TRBV15
clone size: few
J gene: TRBJ1-4

CDR3 protein: CASSAAGQGAGGYTF
CDR3 DNA: TGTGCCAGCAGCGCAGCAGGACAGGGTGCGGGTGGCTACACCTTC
D gene: TRBD1
V gene: TRBV9
clone size: few
J gene: TRBJ1-2

CDR3 protein: CASSSGGSQADTQYF
CDR3 DNA: TGTGCCAGCAGTTCAGGGGGATCCCAGGCAGATACGCAGTATTTT
D gene: TRBD1
V gene: TRBV12-3/TRBV12-4
clone size: few
J gene: TRBJ2-3

CDR3 protein: CASSSSWDILSQETQYF
CDR3 DNA: TGTGCCAGCAGCTCCTCTTGGGACATACTAAGCCAAGAGACCCAGTACTTC
D gene: -
V gene: TRBV7-9
clone size: few
J gene: TRBJ2-5

CDR3 protein: CASSGSGPDTQYF
CDR3 DNA: TGTGCCAGCAGTGGCTCTGGGCCAGATACGCAGTATTTT
D gene: -
V gene: TRBV12-3/TRBV12-4
clone size: few
J gene: TRBJ2-3

CDR3 protein: CASSTTGTGTQYF
CDR3 DNA: TGTGCCAGCAGCACAACAGGAACGGGTACGCAGTATTTT
D gene: -
V gene: TRBV7-3
clone size: -
J gene: TRBJ2-3

CDR3 protein: CASRAPLSYEQYF
CDR3 DNA: TGTGCCAGCAGAGCTCCCCTATCCTACGAGCAGTACTTC
D gene: -
V gene: TRBV2
clone size: few
J gene: TRBJ2-7

CDR3 protein: CASSHSSGPQPQHF
CDR3 DNA: TGTGCCAGTAGTCATTCAAGCGGGCCTCAGCCCCAGCATTTT
D gene: -
V gene: TRBV19
clone size: -
J gene: TRBJ1-5

CDR3 protein: CASGPHEQYF
CDR3 DNA: TGTGCCAGCGGGCCCCACGAGCAGTACTTC
D gene: -
V gene: TRBV28
clone size: -
J gene: TRBJ2-7

CDR3 protein: CASSYSPPGDPGNTIYF
CDR3 DNA: TGTGCCAGCAGTTACTCACCCCCCGGGGATCCTGGAAACACCATATATTTT
D gene: -
V gene: TRBV6-6
clone size: few
J gene: TRBJ1-3

CDR3 protein: CASSLLLVGQPQHF
CDR3 DNA: TGTGCCAGCAGCTTACTACTGGTCGGACAGCCCCAGCATTTT
D gene: -
V gene: TRBV7-6
clone size: -
J gene: TRBJ1-5

CDR3 protein: CASSIDTGTSGSGVYNEQFF
CDR3 DNA: TGTGCCAGTAGTATAGACACCGGGACTAGCGGGAGCGGGGTTTACAATGAGCAGTTCTTC
D gene: TRBD2
V gene: TRBV19
clone size: few
J gene: TRBJ2-1

CDR3 protein: CASSSQTTDTQYF
CDR3 DNA: TGTGCCAGCAGCTCACAAACCACAGATACGCAGTATTTT
D gene: -
V gene: TRBV7-2
clone size: many
J gene: TRBJ2-3

CDR3 protein: CASRRAVSYNEQFF
CDR3 DNA: TGTGCCAGCCGAAGAGCCGTCTCCTACAATGAGCAGTTCTTC
D gene: -
V gene: TRBV6-2/TRBV6-3
clone size: few
J gene: TRBJ2-1

CDR3 protein: CASSSQPGTGGTQAYNEQFF
CDR3 DNA: TGTGCCAGCAGCTCCCAGCCCGGGACAGGGGGTACTCAGGCCTACAATGAGCAGTTCTTC
D gene: TRBD1
V gene: TRBV7-9
clone size: -
J gene: TRBJ2-1

CDR3 protein: CASSRTSGRQETQYF
CDR3 DNA: TGTGCCAGCAGCCGGACTAGCGGGCGCCAAGAGACCCAGTACTTC
D gene: TRBD2
V gene: TRBV7-2
clone size: many
J gene: TRBJ2-5

CDR3 protein: CASSPDRNNYGYTF
CDR3 DNA: TGTGCCAGCAGCCCCGACAGGAATAACTATGGCTACACCTTC
D gene: -
V gene: TRBV7-2
clone size: -
J gene: TRBJ1-2

CDR3 protein: CASRETGGSATEAFF
CDR3 DNA: TGTGCCAGTAGAGAGACAGGGGGATCTGCCACTGAAGCTTTCTTT
D gene: TRBD1
V gene: TRBV19
clone size: -
J gene: TRBJ1-1

CDR3 protein: CASSTTSGASGLYNEQFF
CDR3 DNA: TGTGCCAGCAGCACAACGTCGGGGGCTAGCGGTCTCTACAATGAGCAGTTCTTC
D gene: -
V gene: TRBV7-2
clone size: few
J gene: TRBJ2-1

CDR3 protein: CAIRPNRVAGEQYF
CDR3 DNA: TGTGCCATCAGGCCAAACCGGGTCGCGGGGGAGCAGTACTTC
D gene: -
V gene: TRBV10-3
clone size: many
J gene: TRBJ2-7

CDR3 protein: CASSYWGGETQYF
CDR3 DNA: TGTGCCAGCAGTTACTGGGGAGGGGAGACCCAGTACTTC
D gene: TRBD2
V gene: TRBV28
clone size: few
J gene: TRBJ2-5

CDR3 protein: CASSSFDGYTF
CDR3 DNA: TGTGCCAGCAGCAGTTTCGATGGCTACACCTTC
D gene: -
V gene: TRBV7-2
clone size: many
J gene: TRBJ1-2

CDR3 protein: CASSTGTGTQETQYF
CDR3 DNA: TGTGCCAGCAGTACCGGGACAGGGACCCAAGAGACCCAGTACTTC
D gene: TRBD1
V gene: TRBV7-2
clone size: few
J gene: TRBJ2-5

CDR3 protein: CASSLGSGRSTYNEQFF
CDR3 DNA: TGTGCCAGCAGCTTAGGTAGCGGGAGGTCAACATACAATGAGCAGTTCTTC
D gene: TRBD2
V gene: TRBV11-2
clone size: -
J gene: TRBJ2-1

CDR3 protein: CASSEQGLDTEAFF
CDR3 DNA: TGTGCCAGCAGCGAACAGGGGTTGGACACTGAAGCTTTCTTT
D gene: TRBD1
V gene: TRBV7-2
clone size: many
J gene: TRBJ1-1

CDR3 protein: CASSLSTENKDEQYF
CDR3 DNA: TGTGCCAGCAGCCTCTCGACGGAGAACAAGGACGAGCAGTACTTC
D gene: -
V gene: TRBV28
clone size: few
J gene: TRBJ2-7

CDR3 protein: CASSLVDRYTEAFF
CDR3 DNA: TGTGCCAGCAGCTTGGTAGACAGGTACACTGAAGCTTTCTTT
D gene: -
V gene: TRBV7-2
clone size: -
J gene: TRBJ1-1

CDR3 protein: CASSSRLAGAYNEQFF
CDR3 DNA: TGTGCCAGCAGCTCAAGACTAGCGGGAGCCTACAATGAGCAGTTCTTC
D gene: TRBD2
V gene: TRBV7-2
clone size: -
J gene: TRBJ2-1

CDR3 protein: CASSFVSAEQYF
CDR3 DNA: TGTGCCAGCAGTTTCGTCTCTGCCGAGCAGTACTTC
D gene: -
V gene: TRBV12-3/TRBV12-4
clone size: -
J gene: TRBJ2-7

CDR3 protein: CASSLETAGDWGQPQHF
CDR3 DNA: TGTGCCAGCAGCTTAGAAACGGCAGGGGATTGGGGGCAGCCCCAGCATTTT
D gene: -
V gene: TRBV7-2
clone size: -
J gene: TRBJ1-5

CDR3 protein: CASSNSDAEAFF
CDR3 DNA: TGTGCCAGTAGTAACAGCGACGCGGAAGCTTTCTTT
D gene: -
V gene: TRBV19
clone size: many
J gene: TRBJ1-1

CDR3 protein: CASSFSTGRHF
CDR3 DNA: TGTGCCAGCAGTTTCTCCACAGGCCGTCACTTC
D gene: -
V gene: TRBV28
clone size: -
J gene: TRBJ2-5

CDR3 protein: CASSFQGRGNTIYF
CDR3 DNA: TGTGCCAGCAGCTTCCAGGGGCGTGGAAACACCATATATTTT
D gene: -
V gene: TRBV5-4
clone size: -
J gene: TRBJ1-3

CDR3 protein: CASSPAQRTRYEQYF
CDR3 DNA: TGCGCCAGCAGCCCTGCTCAACGGACACGCTACGAGCAGTACTTC
D gene: -
V gene: TRBV4-1
clone size: -
J gene: TRBJ2-7

CDR3 protein: CASSLGLAGGPSEQFF
CDR3 DNA: TGTGCCAGCAGCTTGGGATTAGCGGGAGGGCCGAGTGAGCAGTTCTTC
D gene: TRBD2
V gene: TRBV5-3
clone size: -
J gene: TRBJ2-1

CDR3 protein: CASSYGQNTEAFF
CDR3 DNA: TGTGCCAGCAGCTACGGACAGAACACTGAAGCTTTCTTT
D gene: -
V gene: TRBV7-2
clone size: many
J gene: TRBJ1-1

CDR3 protein: CSARAEEGWNTEAFF
CDR3 DNA: TGCAGTGCTAGGGCCGAGGAGGGCTGGAACACTGAAGCTTTCTTT
D gene: -
V gene: TRBV20-1
clone size: once
J gene: TRBJ1-1

CDR3 protein: CASSLGVQLQETQYF
CDR3 DNA: TGTGCCAGCAGCTTAGGGGTACAGCTTCAAGAGACCCAGTACTTC
D gene: -
V gene: TRBV7-2
clone size: few
J gene: TRBJ2-5

CDR3 protein: CASSFSRRGGETQYF
CDR3 DNA: TGTGCCAGCAGCTTCAGTAGAAGGGGCGGGGAGACCCAGTACTTC
D gene: -
V gene: TRBV7-9
clone size: medium-sized
J gene: TRBJ2-5

CDR3 protein: CASSQPDRTGELFF
CDR3 DNA: TGCGCCAGCAGCCAACCCGACAGAACCGGGGAGCTGTTTTTT
D gene: -
V gene: TRBV4-3
clone size: -
J gene: TRBJ2-2

CDR3 protein: CASSFPGTGITGANVLTF
CDR3 DNA: TGTGCCAGCAGCTTTCCCGGGACAGGCATCACTGGGGCCAACGTCCTGACTTTC
D gene: TRBD1
V gene: TRBV7-2
clone size: few
J gene: TRBJ2-6

CDR3 protein: CASSRTVGRVDEKLFF
CDR3 DNA: TGCGCCAGCAGCCGGACGGTGGGCAGGGTGGATGAAAAACTGTTTTTT
D gene: -
V gene: TRBV4-1
clone size: many
J gene: TRBJ1-4

CDR3 protein: CASSPVSGEVDSPLHF
CDR3 DNA: TGTGCCAGCTCACCCGTTTCGGGGGAGGTTGATTCACCCCTCCACTTT
D gene: -
V gene: TRBV18
clone size: -
J gene: TRBJ1-6

CDR3 protein: CATSRDLAGGEETQYF
CDR3 DNA: TGTGCCACCAGCAGAGACCTAGCGGGAGGGGAAGAGACCCAGTACTTC
D gene: TRBD2
V gene: TRBV15
clone size: -
J gene: TRBJ2-5

CDR3 protein: CASSNGAWTEAFF
CDR3 DNA: TGTGCCAGCAGTAATGGGGCGTGGACTGAAGCTTTCTTT
D gene: -
V gene: TRBV6-2/TRBV6-3
clone size: few
J gene: TRBJ1-1

CDR3 protein: CASSPRTDEQYF
CDR3 DNA: TGTGCCAGCAGCCCCCGTACCGACGAGCAGTACTTC
D gene: -
V gene: TRBV11-2
clone size: -
J gene: TRBJ2-7

CDR3 protein: CASSPVFGQGTHNEQFF
CDR3 DNA: TGTGCCAGCAGCCCCGTTTTTGGACAGGGGACCCACAATGAGCAGTTCTTC
D gene: TRBD1
V gene: TRBV5-4
clone size: few
J gene: TRBJ2-1

CDR3 protein: CASSPGQGFYEQYF
CDR3 DNA: TGTGCCAGCAGCCCTGGACAGGGATTCTACGAGCAGTACTTC
D gene: TRBD1
V gene: TRBV4-2
clone size: few
J gene: TRBJ2-7

CDR3 protein: CSAVPTSRYTDTQYF
CDR3 DNA: TGCAGTGCAGTCCCGACTAGCCGATACACAGATACGCAGTATTTT
D gene: TRBD2
V gene: TRBV20-1
clone size: -
J gene: TRBJ2-3

CDR3 protein: CASSQTQREKLFF
CDR3 DNA: TGCGCCAGCAGCCAAACCCAGAGGGAAAAACTGTTTTTT
D gene: -
V gene: TRBV4-1
clone size: -
J gene: TRBJ1-4

CDR3 protein: CASSSQAGAPYEQYF
CDR3 DNA: TGTGCCAGCAGCTCACAAGCGGGAGCCCCCTACGAGCAGTACTTC
D gene: TRBD2
V gene: TRBV7-9
clone size: -
J gene: TRBJ2-7